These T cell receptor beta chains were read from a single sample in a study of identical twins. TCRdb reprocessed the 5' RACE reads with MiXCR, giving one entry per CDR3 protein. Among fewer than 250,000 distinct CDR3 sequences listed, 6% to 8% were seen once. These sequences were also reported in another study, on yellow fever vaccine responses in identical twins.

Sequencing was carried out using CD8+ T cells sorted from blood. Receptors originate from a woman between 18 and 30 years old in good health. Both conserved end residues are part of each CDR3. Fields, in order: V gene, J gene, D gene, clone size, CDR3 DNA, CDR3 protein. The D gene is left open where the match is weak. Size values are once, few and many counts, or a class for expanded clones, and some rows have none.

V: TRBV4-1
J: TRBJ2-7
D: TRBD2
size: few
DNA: TGCGCCAGCAGCCAAGATCGGCTAGCGGTCGCCTACGAGCAGTACTTC
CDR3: CASSQDRLAVAYEQYF

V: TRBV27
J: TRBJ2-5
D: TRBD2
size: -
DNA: TGTGCCAGCAGTTCCATGACTAGCGGGGGATCGGAGACCCAGTACTTC
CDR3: CASSSMTSGGSETQYF

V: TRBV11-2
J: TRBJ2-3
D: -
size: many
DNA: TGTGCCAGCAGCTTAGTCGGAGCAGGCAGCACAGATACGCAGTATTTT
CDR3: CASSLVGAGSTDTQYF

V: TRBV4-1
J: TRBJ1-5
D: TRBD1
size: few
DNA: TGCGCCAGCAGCCAAGAAGGACAGGGATGGCAGCCCCAGCATTTT
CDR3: CASSQEGQGWQPQHF

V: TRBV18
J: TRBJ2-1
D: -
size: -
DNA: TGTGCCAGCTCACCACCGGACGAGACGGAGTTCAATGAGCAGTTCTTC
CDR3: CASSPPDETEFNEQFF

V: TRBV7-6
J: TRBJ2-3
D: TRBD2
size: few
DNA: TGTGCCAGCAGCTCTTTTACGGGACTAGCGGGAGAAATAGGCACAGATACGCAGTATTTT
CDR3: CASSSFTGLAGEIGTDTQYF

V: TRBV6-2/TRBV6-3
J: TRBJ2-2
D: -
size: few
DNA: TGTGCCAGCAGTTACGCGGGCACCCCTACCGGGGAGCTGTTTTTT
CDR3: CASSYAGTPTGELFF

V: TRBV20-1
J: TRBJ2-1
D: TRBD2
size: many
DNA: TGCAGTGCTAGATGGCCTAGCGGGGCTGAGCAGTTCTTC
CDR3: CSARWPSGAEQFF

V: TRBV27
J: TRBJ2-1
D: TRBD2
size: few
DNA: TGTGCCAGCAGTCCGGGGACTAGCGGGAGGGCCTTTGAGCAGTTCTTC
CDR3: CASSPGTSGRAFEQFF

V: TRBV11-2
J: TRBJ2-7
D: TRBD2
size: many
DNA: TGTGCCAGCAGCTTTCATGCCTTGGGCGGGAGCTCCTACGAGCAGTACTTC
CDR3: CASSFHALGGSSYEQYF

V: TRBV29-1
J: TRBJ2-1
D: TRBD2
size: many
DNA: TGCAGCGTTGAAGACAGCGGGAGTTTCAATGAGCAGTTCTTC
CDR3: CSVEDSGSFNEQFF

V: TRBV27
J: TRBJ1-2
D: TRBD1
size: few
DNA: TGTGCCAGCAGACTCCGGGACAGGGATGGCTACACCTTC
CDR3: CASRLRDRDGYTF

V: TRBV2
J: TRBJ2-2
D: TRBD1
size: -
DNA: TGTGCCAGCAGCGTTGGGACAGGGAACACCGGGGAGCTGTTTTTT
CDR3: CASSVGTGNTGELFF

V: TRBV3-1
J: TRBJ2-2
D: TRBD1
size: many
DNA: TGTGCCAGCAGCCCGGGACAGGGGGCAGGAAACACCGGGGAGCTGTTTTTT
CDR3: CASSPGQGAGNTGELFF

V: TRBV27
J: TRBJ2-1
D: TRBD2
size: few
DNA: TGTGCCAGCAGTACAGAGGGAGGGCCCCACAATGAGCAGTTCTTC
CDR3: CASSTEGGPHNEQFF

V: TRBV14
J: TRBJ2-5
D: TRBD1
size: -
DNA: TGTGCCAGCAGCCACTATACAGGGGTTGAGACCCAGTACTTC
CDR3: CASSHYTGVETQYF

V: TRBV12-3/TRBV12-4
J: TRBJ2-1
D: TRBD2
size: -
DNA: TGTGCCAGCAGTTTATTGGGACTAGGATGGTCGAATGAGCAGTTCTTC
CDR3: CASSLLGLGWSNEQFF

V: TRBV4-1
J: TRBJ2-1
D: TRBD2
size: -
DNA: TGCGCCAGCAGCCTACCTAGCGGCTCCTACAATGAGCAGTTCTTC
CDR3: CASSLPSGSYNEQFF

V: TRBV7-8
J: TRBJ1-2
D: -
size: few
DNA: TGTGCCAGCAGCTTATTGTCAGGGGAAGGCTACACCTTC
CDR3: CASSLLSGEGYTF

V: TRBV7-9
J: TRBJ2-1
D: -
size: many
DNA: TGTGCCAGCAGCTTAATAGCTGGGGTATCGGATGAGCAGTTCTTC
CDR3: CASSLIAGVSDEQFF

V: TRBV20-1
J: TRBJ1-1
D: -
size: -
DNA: TGCAGTGCTGAAAAGAACACTGAAGCTTTCTTT
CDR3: CSAEKNTEAFF

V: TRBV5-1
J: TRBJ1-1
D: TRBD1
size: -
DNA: TGCGCCAGCAGCGCAGGGGGCGTGAACACTGAAGCTTTCTTT
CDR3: CASSAGGVNTEAFF

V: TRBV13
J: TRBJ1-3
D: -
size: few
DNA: TGTGCCAGCAGCTTAGTGGGGGGGCATGGAAACACCATATATTTT
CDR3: CASSLVGGHGNTIYF

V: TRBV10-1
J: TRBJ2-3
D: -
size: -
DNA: TGCGCCAGCAGTGTTGAGGTTGCTAGCACAGATACGCAGTATTTT
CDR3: CASSVEVASTDTQYF

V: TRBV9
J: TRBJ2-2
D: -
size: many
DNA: TGTGCCAGCAGCGTAGCTAGAGACTGGGGGAACACCGGGGAGCTGTTTTTT
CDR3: CASSVARDWGNTGELFF

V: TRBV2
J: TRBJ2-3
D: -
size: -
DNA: TGTGCCACGCACCCCGGGAGCACAGATACGCAGTATTTT
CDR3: CATHPGSTDTQYF

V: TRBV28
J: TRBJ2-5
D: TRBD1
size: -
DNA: TGTGCCAGCAGTTTGGACAGGGACTTTGGTGAGACCCAGTACTTC
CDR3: CASSLDRDFGETQYF

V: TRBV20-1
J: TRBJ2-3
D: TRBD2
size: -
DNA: TGCAGTGCTAGATCCGGGACTAGCGGGAGCGGGAATACGCAGTATTTT
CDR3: CSARSGTSGSGNTQYF

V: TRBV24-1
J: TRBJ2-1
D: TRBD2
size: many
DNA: TGTGCCACCAGTGATCTCCCGCCCGGTGCGGGAGGGCCAAACAATGAGCAGTTCTTC
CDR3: CATSDLPPGAGGPNNEQFF

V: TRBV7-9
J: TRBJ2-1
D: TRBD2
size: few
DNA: TGTGCCAGCAGCTTAAGAACTAGCGGGAGTGATGAGCAGTTCTTC
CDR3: CASSLRTSGSDEQFF

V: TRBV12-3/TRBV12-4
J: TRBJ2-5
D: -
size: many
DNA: TGTGCCAGCAGCCAGGCGGGGGAGACCCAGTACTTC
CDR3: CASSQAGETQYF

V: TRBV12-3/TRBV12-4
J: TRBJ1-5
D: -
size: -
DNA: TGTGCCAGCAGGGAAGGGGGGTGGAATCAGCCCCAGCATTTT
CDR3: CASREGGWNQPQHF

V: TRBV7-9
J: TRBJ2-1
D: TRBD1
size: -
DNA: TGTGCCAGCAGAGACCCTGGGACAGGGGGCAGGAATGAGCAGTTCTTC
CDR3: CASRDPGTGGRNEQFF

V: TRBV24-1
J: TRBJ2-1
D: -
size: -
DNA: TGTGCCACCAGTGATCCTGCGTCTATCAAGTCCTACAATGAGCAGTTCTTC
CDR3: CATSDPASIKSYNEQFF

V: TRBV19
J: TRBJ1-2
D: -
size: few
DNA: TGTGCCAGTAGCCTGTACCAGCGTGGCTACACCTTC
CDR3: CASSLYQRGYTF

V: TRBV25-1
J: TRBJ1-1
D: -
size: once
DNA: TGTGCCAGCAGCTTTCACGGAGACACTGAAGCTTTCTTT
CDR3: CASSFHGDTEAFF

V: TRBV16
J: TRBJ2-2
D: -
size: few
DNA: TGTGCCAGCAGCCAATCAGGGGGAACCGGGGAGCTGTTTTTT
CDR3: CASSQSGGTGELFF

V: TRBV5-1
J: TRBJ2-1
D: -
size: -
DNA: TGCGCCAGCAGCCCCCTCTCGATGGGCAATGAGCAGTTCTTC
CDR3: CASSPLSMGNEQFF